This TCR beta chain is drawn from a study of cytomegalovirus exposure and HLA in healthy donors. Study outcomes and limitations: A later analysis linked some 17,000 TCR beta sequences to HLA alleles at 0.05 false discovery rate. Sequencing likely produced, as an artifact, a cluster of highly shared sequence variants.

A note on this clone: The target antigen is unknown.

The PCR was carried out with 60 Vbeta primers and 13 Jbeta primers. TCRdb's table, derived via immunoSEQ multiplex PCR, lists solely in-frame clones and lacks some. The data contain around 110,000 clones, approximately 79% of them singletons. The CDR3 totals 13 residues. V shed 5 bases and J shed 5 bases, with 10 bases lying between them. CDR1 is SGHAT and CDR2 is FQNNGV in the germline V gene. The chain links TRBV11-2 to TRBJ2-1, with D possibly being TRBD1 (5 bases). This receptor was taken from a middle-aged woman in good health and CMV-seropositive. The sequencing sample was made of PBMCs. CDR3 residues: CASSRQGNNEQFF. CDR3 bases: TGTGCCAGCAGCCGGCAGGGTAACAATGAGCAGTTCTTC. The full variable domain, rest sourced from reference TRBV11-2 and TRBJ2-1, is EAGVAQSPRYKIIEKRQSVAFWCNPISGHATLYWYQQILGQGPKLLIQFQNNGVVDDSQLPKDRFSAERLKGVDSTLKIQPAKLEDSAVYLCASSRQGNNEQFFGPGTRLTVL.